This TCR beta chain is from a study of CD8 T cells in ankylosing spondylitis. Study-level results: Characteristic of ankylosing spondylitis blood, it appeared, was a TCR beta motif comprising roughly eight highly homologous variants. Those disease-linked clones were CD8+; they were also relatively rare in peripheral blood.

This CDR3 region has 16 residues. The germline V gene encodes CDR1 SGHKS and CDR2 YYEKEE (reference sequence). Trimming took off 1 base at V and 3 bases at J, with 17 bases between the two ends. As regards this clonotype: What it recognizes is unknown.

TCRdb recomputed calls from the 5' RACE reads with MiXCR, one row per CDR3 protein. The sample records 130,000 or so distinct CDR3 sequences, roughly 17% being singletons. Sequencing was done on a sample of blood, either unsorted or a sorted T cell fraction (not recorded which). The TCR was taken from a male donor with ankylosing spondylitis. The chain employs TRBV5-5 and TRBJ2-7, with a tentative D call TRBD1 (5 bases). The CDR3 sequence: CASSLYGTGRIYEQYF. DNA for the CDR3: TGTGCCAGCAGCTTGTACGGAACAGGTAGAATCTACGAGCAGTACTTC. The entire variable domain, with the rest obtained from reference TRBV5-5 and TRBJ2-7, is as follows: DAGVTQSPTHLIKTRGQQVTLRCSPISGHKSVSWYQQVLGQGPQFIFQYYEKEERGRGNFPDRFSARQFPNYSSELNVNALLLGDSALYLCASSLYGTGRIYEQYFGPGTRLTVT.